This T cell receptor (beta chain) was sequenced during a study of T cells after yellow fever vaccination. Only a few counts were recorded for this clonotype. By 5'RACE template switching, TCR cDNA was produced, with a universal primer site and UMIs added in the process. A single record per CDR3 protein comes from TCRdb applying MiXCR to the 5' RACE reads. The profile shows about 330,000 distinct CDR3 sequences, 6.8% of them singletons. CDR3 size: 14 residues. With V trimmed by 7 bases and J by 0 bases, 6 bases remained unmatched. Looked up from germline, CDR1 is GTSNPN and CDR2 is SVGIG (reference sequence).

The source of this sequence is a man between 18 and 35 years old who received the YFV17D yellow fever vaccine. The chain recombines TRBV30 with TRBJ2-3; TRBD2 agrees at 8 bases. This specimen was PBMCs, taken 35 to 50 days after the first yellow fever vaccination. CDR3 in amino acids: CASQLAASTDTQYF. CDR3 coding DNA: TGTGCCTCCCAACTAGCGGCAAGCACAGATACGCAGTATTTT.